The next 31 T cell receptor beta chains were all read from a single sample in a study of spatial heterogeneity in lung cancer. MiXCR, run by TCRdb on the 5' RACE reads, gives a single entry per CDR3 protein. The table shows around 13,000 distinct CDR3 sequences, with approximately 15% occurring only once. Time point reported: sample taken at primary tumor resection. Without sorting, whole RNA was sequenced from tumor, nontumor lung or frozen PBMC. Specimen: PBMCs, collected at surgery. The receptor source for this set is a male donor with early-stage non-small cell lung cancer.

This clonotype appeared a few times. The chain uses TRBV6-2 or TRBV6-3 and TRBJ2-7; D unclear. Germline CDR1 reads MNHEY; CDR2 reads SVGEGT. V was cut by 4 bases and J by 1 base, with 8 bases left in between. The CDR3 is made up of 13 amino acids. CDR3 bases: TGTGCCAGCAGTTGGGTCGATTCCTACGAGCAGTACTTC. Residues: CASSWVDSYEQYF.

This clonotype has a count of ten or more. The V gene is TRBV7-9, the J gene TRBJ2-7, with TRBD1 identical over 7 bases. Germline CDR1 and CDR2: SEHNR and FQNEAQ (reference sequence). The CDR3 runs 15 residues. With 4 bases clipped from V and 3 bases from J, the junction kept 9 bases outside the gene matches. Here the CDR3 reads CASSSGTVENYEQYF. The CDR3, as DNA: TGTGCCAGCAGCTCTGGGACAGTTGAGAACTACGAGCAGTACTTC.

Worth noting for this clonotype: Relative to the germline gene, one junction end is altered; a read error may explain this. The chain is built from TRBV19 and TRBJ2-1; 9 bases fit TRBD2. CDR1 LNHDA and CDR2 SQIVND come from the germline V gene (reference sequence). The CDR3 is made up of 16 amino acids. The chain's CDR3 is CASSIAGGSSYNEQLF. CDR3 nucleotides: TGTGCCAGTAGTATTGCGGGGGGGTCCTCCTACAATGAGCAGCTCTTC.

This clonotype was counted at least ten times. V and J are TRBV20-1 and TRBJ1-4; TRBD1 aligns across 7 bases. The CDR3 is made up of 15 amino acids. Losses at the gene ends were 0 bases for V and 8 bases for J; bases not matched to a gene: 9. The germline V gene has CDR1 DFQATT and CDR2 SNEGSKA (reference sequence). CDR3 in DNA: TGCAGTGCTAGAGATCGAGGAGGGGGCGCGGAAAAACTGTTTTTT. It codes for CSARDRGGGAEKLFF.

This sequence joins TRBV18 and TRBJ1-1; D perhaps matches TRBD1 (6 bases). Germline CDR1 reads KGHSH; CDR2 reads LQKENI. V was cut by 1 base and J by 0 bases, with 12 bases left in between. The CDR3 totals 16 residues. The chain's CDR3 is CASSPQDSLMNTEAFF. As DNA, the CDR3 is TGTGCCAGCTCACCACAGGACAGCCTCATGAACACTGAAGCTTTCTTT.

This clonotype has ten or more counts. The V and J genes are TRBV28 and TRBJ1-6; D is unclear. CDR1 and CDR2 from the germline V gene are MDHEN and SYDVKM. CDR3 size: 12 residues. V was shortened by 5 bases and J by 8 bases, with 7 bases between the two germline ends. CDR3: CASSPYDSPLHF. The CDR3 DNA sequence: TGTGCCAGCAGTCCGTATGATTCACCCCTCCACTTT.

This rearrangement joins TRBV11-1 to TRBJ2-7; the D gene is possibly TRBD1 (6 bases). CDR1 SGHAT and CDR2 FQDESV come from the germline V gene (reference sequence). Trimming cost V 4 bases and J 0 bases, with 10 bases left between them. This CDR3 spans 14 amino acids. This chain's CDR3 is CASSSTGSSYEQYF. CDR3 DNA: TGTGCCAGCAGCTCAACAGGGAGCTCCTACGAGCAGTACTTC.

This chain links TRBV7-2 with TRBJ2-1, with D perhaps matching TRBD1 (7 bases). V dropped 7 bases and J dropped 8 bases, with 18 bases sitting between them. The length of the CDR3 is 14 residues. In germline, CDR1 is SGHTA, CDR2 FQGNSA. Written as DNA, the CDR3 is TGTGCCAGCACAACCAGGGGGGTTTTATATGAGCAGTTCTTC. Its protein product is CASTTRGVLYEQFF. The whole variable domain, filled in from reference TRBV7-2 and TRBJ2-1, reads GAGVSQSPSNKVTEKGKDVELRCDPISGHTALYWYRQSLGQGLEFLIYFQGNSAPDKSGLPSDRFSAERTGGSVSTLTIQRTQQEDSAVYLCASTTRGVLYEQFFGPGTRLTVL.

This clonotype was seen repeatedly, ten times or more. This chain joins TRBV15 and TRBJ1-5; D remains unclear. V was pared by 4 bases and J by 2 bases, with 9 bases between. The CDR3 extends over 14 amino acids. Germline V gene data show CDR1 as LNHNV and CDR2 as YYDKDF (reference sequence). The CDR3 here is CATSTRRGNQPQHF. Here the CDR3 DNA reads TGTGCCACCAGCACCCGCAGAGGCAATCAGCCCCAGCATTTT.

This clonotype came up many times. The V call is TRBV20-1, the J call TRBJ1-5; D not resolved. Germline lookup yields CDR1 DFQATT and CDR2 SNEGSKA (reference sequence). V was cut by 3 bases and J by 0 bases, with 9 bases left in between. This CDR3 has 14 residues. The CDR3 bases are TGCAGTGCTAGTCTGGGATATAGCAATCAGCCCCAGCATTTT. Its protein is CSASLGYSNQPQHF.

Sample share makes this clonotype large. CDR3 sequence (DNA): TGTGCCACCAGCGGCCGACTAGGAGGGACAGATACGCAGTATTTT. Its protein product is CATSGRLGGTDTQYF. The chain couples TRBV15 to TRBJ2-3; possibly TRBD2 for D (6 bases). Between the trimmed V and J ends, which lost 5 bases and 3 bases, there was a span of 15 bases. The CDR3 runs to 15 residues. Germline-derived CDR1 and CDR2 are LNHNV and YYDKDF (reference sequence).

This clonotype was recorded a few times. J is TRBJ2-3 and V is TRBV20-1, with D uncertain. This CDR3 comprises 15 residues. Germline V lookup: CDR1 DFQATT, CDR2 SNEGSKA (reference sequence). V lost 0 bases to trimming and J lost 6 bases, with 16 bases between them. The CDR3 DNA sequence: TGCAGTGCTAGAGATGTTATCAGTTCAAGGGATACGCAGTATTTT. The encoded protein is CSARDVISSRDTQYF.

The chain is built from TRBV7-9 and TRBJ2-1; no clear D. Germline loops: CDR1 SEHNR, CDR2 FQNEAQ (reference sequence). V was clipped by 2 bases and J by 6 bases, with 17 bases between them. The CDR3 runs 16 residues. The CDR3 region is CASSLKGLAMSNEQFF. CDR3 DNA: TGTGCCAGCAGCTTAAAGGGCCTGGCCATGAGCAATGAGCAGTTCTTC.

The chain combines TRBV28 with TRBJ2-7, with 8 bases that match TRBD1. V dropped 6 bases and J dropped 2; count of bases not matched to a gene: 12. Germline V gives CDR1 MDHEN, CDR2 SYDVKM. This CDR3 is 16 amino acids long. CDR3 bases: TGTGCCAGCAGCCAGATAGGACAGGGATCGACCTACGAGCAGTACTTC. Translated: CASSQIGQGSTYEQYF. The variable domain in full, with the rest retrieved from reference TRBV28 and TRBJ2-7, is DVKVTQSSRYLVKRTGEKVFLECVQDMDHENMFWYRQDPGLGLRLIYFSYDVKMKEKGDIPEGYSVSREKKERFSLILESASTNQTSMYLCASSQIGQGSTYEQYFGPGTRLTVT.

The chain carries TRBV10-3 and TRBJ1-4, with D hard to call. The ends were cut back, 0 bases at V and 8 bases at J, with 4 bases in the middle. Germline assignment: CDR1 ENHRY and CDR2 SYGVKD. The CDR3 consists of 12 residues. CDR3 in DNA: TGTGCCATCAGTGAGTCGAGAGAAAAACTGTTTTTT. Protein product: CAISESREKLFF.

This clonotype was seen repeatedly, ten times or more. CDR3 in amino acids: CASSPTSYNEQFF. CDR3 bases: TGTGCCAGCAGCCCAACATCCTACAATGAGCAGTTCTTC. The chain carries TRBV3-1 and TRBJ2-1; D gene ambiguous. V was clipped by 4 bases and J by 1 base, with 5 bases between them. Germline CDR1 LGHDT, CDR2 YNNKEL (reference sequence). The CDR3 is made up of 13 amino acids.

This clonotype has just a few counts. The chain joins TRBV28 to TRBJ2-5; the D gene is possibly TRBD2 (6 bases). This CDR3 is built from 14 residues. Germline V CDR1 and CDR2: MDHEN, SYDVKM. Trimming shortened V by 6 bases and J by 5 bases, and 16 bases separated the two germline ends. Here the CDR3 DNA reads TGTGCCAGCAGCCGAGGGGAAGGAGGGGAGACCCAGTACTTC. This translates into CASSRGEGGETQYF.

This clonotype has more than one count but fewer than ten. The rearrangement joins TRBV5-1 to TRBJ2-1, with 10 bases that match TRBD2. The length of the CDR3 is 15 residues. The germline V gene has CDR1 SGHRS and CDR2 YFSETQ. Germline trimming cut 4 bases from V and 6 bases from J; bases unmatched to any gene: 7. The CDR3 protein is CASSRGLANINEQFF. The CDR3 DNA follows: TGCGCCAGCAGCCGGGGACTAGCGAATATCAATGAGCAGTTCTTC.

This clonotype was recorded a few times. The chain employs TRBV5-1 and TRBJ2-3; maybe TRBD1 (5 bases). There are 14 residues in the CDR3. Trimming cost V 0 bases and J 4 bases, with 9 bases left between them. Germline CDR1 is SGHRS and CDR2 is YFSETQ. The CDR3 region is CASSLEGAADTQYF. The DNA for the CDR3 is TGCGCCAGCAGCTTGGAAGGGGCCGCAGATACGCAGTATTTT. The full variable domain, completed using reference TRBV5-1 and TRBJ2-3, is KAGVTQTPRYLIKTRGQQVTLSCSPISGHRSVSWYQQTPGQGLQFLFEYFSETQRNKGNFPGRFSGRQFSNSRSEMNVSTLELGDSALYLCASSLEGAADTQYFGPGTRLTVL.

V and J are TRBV28 and TRBJ2-1, with unresolved D. The CDR3 has 12 amino acids. Germline V gives CDR1 MDHEN, CDR2 SYDVKM. The V end was cut by 5 bases, the J end by 9 bases, with 11 bases between. CDR3 residues: CASSPGVSEQFF. In DNA, the CDR3 is TGTGCCAGCAGTCCCGGAGTCAGTGAGCAGTTCTTC.

The chain combines TRBV12-3 or TRBV12-4 with TRBJ2-2, with D perhaps TRBD2 (5 bases). The length of the CDR3 is 12 residues. V was shortened by 5 bases and J by 6 bases, with 7 bases between the two germline ends. The CDR3 coding sequence is TGTGCCAGCAGTACTAGAGCCGGGGAGCTGTTTTTT. This sequence encodes CASSTRAGELFF.

This clonotype was found many times. V is TRBV2 and J is TRBJ2-1; D not certain. Germline V gene lookup returns CDR1 SNHLY and CDR2 FYNNEI. There are 11 residues in the CDR3. Between the trimmed V and J ends, which lost 5 bases and 7 bases, there was a span of 6 bases. CDR3 nucleotide sequence: TGTGCCAGCAGTAGTCGTAATGAGCAGTTCTTC. This codes for CASSSRNEQFF.

This chain joins TRBV4-1 and TRBJ2-2; D call uncertain. CDR1 and CDR2 from the germline V gene are MGHRA and YSYEKL. The CDR3 spans 15 residues. V lost 1 base, J lost 0 bases, and 6 bases lay in between. CDR3 sequence reads: CASSQASANTGELFF. CDR3 nucleotides: TGCGCCAGCAGCCAAGCCAGCGCGAACACCGGGGAGCTGTTTTTT.

This clonotype was counted between two and nine times. The gene calls are TRBV11-2 and TRBJ1-5; D gene uncertain. V was shortened by 1 base and J by 5 bases, with 9 bases between the two germline ends. The CDR3 has 14 amino acids. The germline gives CDR1 SGHAT, CDR2 FQNNGV. The CDR3 reads CASSLGGGDQPQHF. The CDR3 DNA sequence: TGTGCCAGCAGCTTAGGAGGCGGGGATCAGCCCCAGCATTTT.

This chain connects TRBV7-9 to TRBJ2-3; unclear D gene. Germline CDR1 is SEHNR and CDR2 is FQNEAQ (reference sequence). Trimming removed 2 bases from V and 4 bases from J, with 10 bases in between. The CDR3 has 14 residues. The CDR3 sequence: CASSLLRGADTQYF. The DNA of the CDR3 is TGTGCCAGCAGCTTATTACGTGGGGCAGATACGCAGTATTTT. The variable domain in full, completed from reference TRBV7-9 and TRBJ2-3, reads DTGVSQNPRHKITKRGQNVTFRCDPISEHNRLYWYRQTLGQGPEFLTYFQNEAQLEKSRLLSDRFSAERPKGSFSTLEIQRTEQGDSAMYLCASSLLRGADTQYFGPGTRLTVL.

V gene TRBV4-3 combines with J gene TRBJ2-2; perhaps TRBD2 as D (5 bases). Germline lookup yields CDR1 LGHNA and CDR2 YSLEER. The CDR3 extends over 17 amino acids. V lost 0 bases, J lost 1 base, and 12 bases lay in between. The CDR3, as DNA: TGCGCCAGCAGCCAAGAATTGGACTCTCAGAACACCGGGGAGCTGTTTTTT. Translating it yields CASSQELDSQNTGELFF.

V usage is TRBV7-2 and J usage is TRBJ1-2; no firm D call. V was pared by 4 bases and J by 5 bases, with 11 bases between. This CDR3 contains 13 residues. In germline, CDR1 is SGHTA, CDR2 FQGNSA. Here the CDR3 DNA reads TGTGCCAGCAGCTCCCGGGCCCGATATGGCTACACCTTC. It translates to CASSSRARYGYTF. Complete variable domain (other parts from reference TRBV7-2 and TRBJ1-2): GAGVSQSPSNKVTEKGKDVELRCDPISGHTALYWYRQSLGQGLEFLIYFQGNSAPDKSGLPSDRFSAERTGGSVSTLTIQRTQQEDSAVYLCASSSRARYGYTFGSGTRLTVV.

This clonotype was seen more than once but under ten times. The chain employs TRBV5-1 and TRBJ1-2, with TRBD1 as a possible D gene (6 bases). Between the trimmed V and J ends, which lost 3 bases and 5 bases, there was a span of 11 bases. The V gene's germline CDR1 is SGHRS and CDR2 YFSETQ. CDR3 length: 13 amino acids. The CDR3 loop is CASSWDTKYGYTF. The CDR3 DNA is TGCGCCAGCAGCTGGGACACCAAGTATGGCTACACCTTC.

A few counts support this clonotype. The chain carries TRBV7-9 and TRBJ1-1; D is unclear. V was clipped by 5 bases and J by 3 bases, with 16 bases between them. The CDR3 contains 15 residues. Germline-derived CDR1 and CDR2 are SEHNR and FQNEAQ (reference sequence). Here the CDR3 reads CASSLTAPGDTEAFF. The CDR3 DNA reads TGTGCCAGCAGCCTAACAGCGCCTGGGGACACTGAAGCTTTCTTT.

The CDR3 sequence: CASRDAGDNQPQHF. CDR3 DNA: TGTGCCAGCAGGGACGCAGGGGACAATCAGCCCCAGCATTTT. The chain has TRBV28 and TRBJ1-5, with D possibly TRBD1 on 6 matching bases. Germline values: CDR1 MDHEN, CDR2 SYDVKM. The V end was cut by 6 bases, the J end by 3 bases, with 12 bases between. This CDR3 has 14 amino acids.

This clonotype was recorded a few times. The chain joins TRBV14 to TRBJ1-1; 9 nucleotides match TRBD1. Germline loops: CDR1 SGHDN, CDR2 FVKESK. V trimming: 4 bases; J trimming: 5 bases; junction bases outside the gene matches: 11. This CDR3 contains 16 residues. In nucleotides, the CDR3 is TGTGCCAGCAGCCTTGACACAGGGGGCGCCGAAACTGAAGCTTTCTTT. This translates into CASSLDTGGAETEAFF.